The source of this TCR beta chain is a study of glioma-infiltrating T cells. Study outcomes and limitations: Tissue and blood shared very few CDR3 sequences. Non-neoplastic patients had below-expected tissue-blood divergence, while all gliomas exceeded expectation.

This clonotype was picked up many times. Its antigen remains unknown. This CDR3 has 15 amino acids. CDR1 and CDR2 from the germline V gene are MNHNS and SASEGT. Trimming cost V 7 bases and J 4 bases; bases outside gene matches: 10. The iRepertoire nested amplicon-rescue multiplex PCR amplified TCR alpha and beta CDR3s from RNA. For one-step reverse transcription and amplification, 100-400 ng of tissue mRNA or PBMC total RNA was used. TCRdb re-called the multiplex PCR reads through MiXCR, storing one row per CDR3 protein. The table records 100,000 to 150,000 distinct CDR3 sequences, approximately 25% of them present only once.

This receptor was identified in a human donor with low-grade glioma or glioblastoma, undergoing nonglioma brain surgery, or in good health (not recorded which). J is TRBJ1-2 and V is TRBV6-1, with 9 bases aligning to TRBD1. Sequenced sample: glioma tissue, nonneoplastic brain tissue, or PBMCs (not recorded which). CDR3 in amino acids: CASTPRTDRGYGYTF. DNA for the CDR3: TGTGCCAGCACCCCTAGGACGGACAGGGGCTATGGCTACACCTTC.